This record covers a single T cell receptor (beta chain). Per the original data handling: The assay estimated nucleated cells by amplifying reference gene primers. TCRdb's table, derived via immunoSEQ multiplex PCR, lists solely in-frame clones and lacks some. V, J and clone size reflect that table, while D and trimming were determined from the DNA. The table shows about 87,000 clones, with roughly 88% occurring only once. This entry is derived from a study of blood T cell repertoires in COVID-19. At the level of the study: The origin of the acute and convalescent COVID-19 samples was the United States, Italy and Spain. Sample material is recorded as cDNA or gDNA derived from T cells, B-cell-depleted T cells, or PBMCs.

The CDR3 is made up of 14 amino acids. CDR1 and CDR2 (germline): SGHDT, YYEEEE. Losses at the gene ends were 2 bases for V and 8 bases for J; bases not matched to a gene: 8. The chain is built from TRBV5-6 and TRBJ1-1; TRBD1 agrees at 8 bases. The sequenced sample was peripheral blood. The receptor was isolated from an elderly man with acute or convalescent COVID-19. As DNA, the CDR3 is TGTGCCAGCAGCTTTTCAGGGGGCAAGGCCGAAGCTTTCTTT. It translates to CASSFSGGKAEAFF.